One TCR beta chain is described in this entry. This entry is derived from a study of T-cell reconstitution after alpha-beta-depleted transplantation in children. Unique molecular identifiers were incorporated during preparation of the TCRbeta library. TCRdb itself ran the PCR reads through MiXCR, one entry per CDR3 protein. The profile shows over 400,000 distinct CDR3 sequences, roughly an eighth of them singletons. This material consisted of PBMCs from the stem cell graft donor, taken from the stem cell graft. The source of this sequence is a human donor who donated a stem cell graft to a child with combined immunodeficiency.

The CDR3 DNA reads TGTGCCAGCAGCGACCTGGGACTAGCCGGTGAGACCCAGTACTTC. It encodes CASSDLGLAGETQYF. The chain uses TRBV4-2 and TRBJ2-5; 9 nucleotides match TRBD2. From germline, CDR1 is LGHNA and CDR2 YNFKEQ. The CDR3 contains 15 residues. V lost 5 bases and J lost 5; bases outside the gene matches: 9.